The TCR beta chain under discussion was sequenced for a study of T cells in Graves' hyperthyroidism and ophthalmopathy. J lost 4 bases, V lost 5 bases, and 5 bases had no gene match. CDR3 size: 13 residues. CDR1 is SQVTM, CDR2 ANQGSEA, per germline. Notes on the study in general: Blood held most thyroid clonotypes expanded above 0.001 frequency.

This clonotype was seen ten or more times. Its specificity is unknown. Amplified regions were TCR beta CDR3 sequences from RNA transcripts. In the first-round RT-PCR of the TCR CDR3, the HTBI primer set was used. Each CDR3 protein is one row after TCRdb ran MiXCR on the multiplex PCR reads. Of about 200,000 distinct CDR3 sequences in the sample, about a sixth are singletons; the top ten hold approximately 56%. The source material was blood. The sequence was collected from a woman in her forties or fifties with Graves' hyperthyroidism. The chain is built from TRBV29-1 and TRBJ2-1; 7 positions agree with TRBD2. In nucleotides, the CDR3 is TGCAGCGTTAGGCTAGCGGCTTACAATGAGCAGTTCTTC. Its translation: CSVRLAAYNEQFF.